The source of this TCR beta chain is a study of tumor-infiltrating lymphocytes in glioblastoma multiforme. Points from the study as a whole: The TCR and somatic mutation analysis included just one glioblastoma patient.

This clonotype occurred a few times. What it recognizes is unknown. Compared with germline, one end of the junction differs, possibly owing to a read error. This CDR3 spans 15 amino acids. Germline-derived CDR1 and CDR2 are SGHAT and FQNNGV. Multiple V-beta primers and a C-beta primer amplified TCRB from RNA. A single record per CDR3 protein comes from TCRdb applying MiXCR to the multiplex PCR reads. The profile shows about 15,000 distinct CDR3 sequences, 73% of them singletons. Material for sequencing was brain tumor tissue. The rearrangement links TRBV11-2 to TRBJ2-7; D might be TRBD2 (7 bases). This TCR was sampled from a male donor with glioblastoma. The CDR3, as DNA: TGTGCCAGCAGCTTAGATAAGGGGGGGAGATACGGGCAGTACTTC. It yields the protein CASSLDKGGRYGQYF.